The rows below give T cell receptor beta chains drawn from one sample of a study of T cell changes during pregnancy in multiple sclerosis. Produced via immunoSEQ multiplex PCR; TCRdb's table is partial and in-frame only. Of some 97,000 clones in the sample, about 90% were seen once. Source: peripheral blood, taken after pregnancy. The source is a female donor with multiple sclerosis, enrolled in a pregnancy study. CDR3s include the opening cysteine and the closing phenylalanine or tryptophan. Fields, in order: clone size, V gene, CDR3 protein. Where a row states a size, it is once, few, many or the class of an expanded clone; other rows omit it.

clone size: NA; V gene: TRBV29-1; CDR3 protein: CSVFRGGGNTIYF
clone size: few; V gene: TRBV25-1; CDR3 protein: CASSESANTEAFF
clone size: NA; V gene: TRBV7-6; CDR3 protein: CASSLGQGKLYNEQFF
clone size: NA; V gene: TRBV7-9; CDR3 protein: CASSSERGLYNEQFF
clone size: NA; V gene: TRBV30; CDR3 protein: CACIRRQALYGYTF
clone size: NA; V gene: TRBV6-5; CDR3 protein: CASSYEKGGSYEQYF
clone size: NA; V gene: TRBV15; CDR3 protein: CATSRVQGLREAFF
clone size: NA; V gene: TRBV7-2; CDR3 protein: CASSLEHGSSYEQYF
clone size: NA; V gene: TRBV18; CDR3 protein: CASSPFPRSPSGNTIYF
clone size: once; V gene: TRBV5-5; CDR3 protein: CASSSTSRASDSPLHF
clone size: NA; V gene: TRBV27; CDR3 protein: CASSHNPPDRFYSGANVLTF
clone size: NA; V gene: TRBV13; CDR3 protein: CASSPRQGENEQYF
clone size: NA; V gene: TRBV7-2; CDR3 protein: CASSLGHRGTEAFF
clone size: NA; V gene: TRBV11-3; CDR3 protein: CASRTGGMSTEAFF